This T cell receptor beta chain stems from a study of PD-1 blockade in classical Hodgkin lymphoma. Points from the study as a whole: Anyone who began nivolumab under 1 year after ASCT was excluded.

A word on this clone: Its target is unknown.

CDR1 and CDR2 from the germline V gene are SGHRS and YFSETQ. The ends lost 5 bases at V and 4 bases at J; junction bases unmatched: 5. There are 14 residues in the CDR3. Time point indicated: cycle 4 day 1 (C4D1), after more than five weeks of nivolumab. Every patient experienced relapse after autologous stem cell transplantation, and brentuximab vedotin exposure varied. Libraries were prepared by immunoSEQ multiplex PCR; TCRdb keeps only in-frame clonotypes and omits some of them. The repertoire holds over 70,000 clones, with about nine tenths as singletons. The sample in question was peripheral blood mononuclear cells (PBMCs), obtained before the fourth cycle of nivolumab. The chain recombines TRBV5-1 with TRBJ2-1; TRBD2 agrees at 8 bases. The TCR was taken from a human donor with classical Hodgkin lymphoma. The DNA of the CDR3 is TGCGCCAGCAGAGCGGGGGTCGAATACAATGAGCAGTTCTTC. Translated, it gives CASRAGVEYNEQFF.